The TCR beta chain described here comes from a study of blood T cells in healthy people across ages. With a J-beta primer mix and a sample-barcoded 5' primer, a second PCR ran about 6 to 11 cycles. MiXCR was run by TCRdb on the 5' RACE reads, yielding one entry per CDR3 protein. The data contain some 1.1 million distinct CDR3 sequences, more than 30% of them singletons. The sequencing input was blood. This receptor was taken from a man aged 18 to 35 in good health.

This chain's CDR3 is CASREDRGGNEQYF. The CDR3 bases are TGTGCCAGCAGGGAGGACAGGGGTGGGAATGAGCAGTACTTC. V gene TRBV6-2 or TRBV6-3 combines with J gene TRBJ2-7; 9 positions agree with TRBD1. The CDR3 is made up of 14 amino acids. Losses at the gene ends were 6 bases for V and 7 bases for J; bases not matched to a gene: 10. Germline CDR1 is MNHEY and CDR2 is SVGEGT.